The clone carrying this T cell receptor beta chain was detected once. These data come from a study of blood T cell repertoires in COVID-19. At the level of the study: The samples span acute and convalescent COVID-19 from the United States, Italy and Spain.

In Seattle, patients joined the study during active infection and were tracked longitudinally. Trimming pared 1 base from V and 4 bases from J, leaving 8 bases between. This CDR3 has 14 amino acids. CDR1 LNHDA and CDR2 SQIVND come from the germline V gene (reference sequence). In the authors' methods: The assay estimated nucleated cells by amplifying reference gene primers. Sequencing was performed with immunoSEQ multiplex PCR; in TCRdb, only in-frame clones are kept and a portion is missing. For V, J and clone size, that table is used; D and trimming come from the DNA. Among 200,000 to 250,000 clones, 80% to 90% were seen once, and the ten largest hold approximately 7.5%.

Sequenced material: peripheral blood. The TCR originated in a woman of 80 years or more with COVID-19, enrolled during active disease. The chain recombines TRBV19 with TRBJ1-5, with D unclear. CDR3 nucleotides: TGTGCCAGTAGTATAGTCGGGGTTAATCAGCCCCAGCATTTT. Amino acids: CASSIVGVNQPQHF.